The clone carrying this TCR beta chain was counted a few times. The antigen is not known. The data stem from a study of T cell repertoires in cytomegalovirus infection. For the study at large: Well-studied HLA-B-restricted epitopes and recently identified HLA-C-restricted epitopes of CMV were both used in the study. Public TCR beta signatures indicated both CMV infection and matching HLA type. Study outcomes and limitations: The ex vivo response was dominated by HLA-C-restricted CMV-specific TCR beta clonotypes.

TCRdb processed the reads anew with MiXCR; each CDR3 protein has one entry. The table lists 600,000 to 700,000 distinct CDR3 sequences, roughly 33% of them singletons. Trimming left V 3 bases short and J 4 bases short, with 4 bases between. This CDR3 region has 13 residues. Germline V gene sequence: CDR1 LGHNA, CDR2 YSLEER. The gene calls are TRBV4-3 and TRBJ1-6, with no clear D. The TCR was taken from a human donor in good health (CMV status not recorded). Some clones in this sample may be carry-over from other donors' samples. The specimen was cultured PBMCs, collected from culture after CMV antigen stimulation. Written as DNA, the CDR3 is TGCGCCAGCAGCCAGGAATATAATTCACCCCTCCACTTT. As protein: CASSQEYNSPLHF.